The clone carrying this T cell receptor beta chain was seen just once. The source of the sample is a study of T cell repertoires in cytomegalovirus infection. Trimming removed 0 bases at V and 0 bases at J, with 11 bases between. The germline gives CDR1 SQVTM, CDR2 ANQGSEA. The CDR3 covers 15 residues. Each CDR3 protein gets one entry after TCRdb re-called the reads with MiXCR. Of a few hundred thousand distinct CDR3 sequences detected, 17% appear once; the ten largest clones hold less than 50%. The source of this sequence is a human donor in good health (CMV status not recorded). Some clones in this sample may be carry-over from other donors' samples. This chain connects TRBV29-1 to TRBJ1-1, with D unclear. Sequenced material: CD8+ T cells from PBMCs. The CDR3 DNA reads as TGCAGCGTTGAAGAGGGCGGATGGATGAACACTGAAGCTTTCTTT. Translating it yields CSVEEGGWMNTEAFF. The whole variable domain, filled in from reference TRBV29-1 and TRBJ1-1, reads SAVISQKPSRDICQRGTSLTIQCQVDSQVTMMFWYRQQPGQSLTLIATANQGSEATYESGFVIDKFPISRPNLTFSTLTVSNMSPEDSSIYLCSVEEGGWMNTEAFFGQGTRLTVV.